The rows below give T cell receptor beta chains drawn from one sample of a study of blood T cells in healthy people across ages. TCRdb re-analysed the 5' RACE reads in MiXCR, keeping a single row per CDR3 protein. The table has some 1.5 million distinct CDR3 sequences, roughly 43% seen once. Sequences were obtained from blood. The receptors were gathered from a woman aged 18-30 years in good health. Each CDR3 is given with its conserved first and last residue. A D gene is named only where the DNA matches it firmly. The size of a clone is reported for some rows only, either as once, few or many, or as a class for expanded clones.

length: 17
J: TRBJ2-2
V: TRBV27
size: -
D: -
DNA: TGTGCCAGCAGTCGCAACAGGGTTGAATCGAACACCGGGGAGCTGTTTTTT
CDR3: CASSRNRVESNTGELFF

length: 16
J: TRBJ1-6
V: TRBV7-8
size: -
D: -
DNA: TGTGCCAGCAGCTTTTGGGGGGCGTCCTATAATTCACCCCTCCACTTT
CDR3: CASSFWGASYNSPLHF

length: 15
J: TRBJ2-4
V: TRBV9
size: once
D: -
DNA: TGTGCCAGCAGCGTAGGAGGGGGGAGCAAAAACATTCAGTACTTC
CDR3: CASSVGGGSKNIQYF

length: 16
J: TRBJ2-7
V: TRBV24-1
size: few
D: -
DNA: TGTGCCACCAGTGATTCTTGGGGGATTTCCTACAATGAGCAGTACTTC
CDR3: CATSDSWGISYNEQYF

length: 15
J: TRBJ2-5
V: TRBV4-3
size: -
D: -
DNA: TGCGCCAGCAGCCGCGGACAGCGTTGGGACAATGAGCAGTACTTC
CDR3: CASSRGQRWDNEQYF

length: 14
J: TRBJ1-2
V: TRBV20-1
size: few
D: -
DNA: TGCAGTGCTAGGCCTAGGAAACAGGCCTATGGCTACACCTTC
CDR3: CSARPRKQAYGYTF

length: 16
J: TRBJ2-1
V: TRBV7-6
size: few
D: -
DNA: TGTGCCAGCAGCTCTCGACAGAGTAGCTCCTACAATGAGCAGTTCTTC
CDR3: CASSSRQSSSYNEQFF

length: 13
J: TRBJ2-3
V: TRBV6-2/TRBV6-3
size: few
D: -
DNA: TGTGCCAGCAGTTATCTTGTCTCAGATACGCAGTATTTT
CDR3: CASSYLVSDTQYF

length: 17
J: TRBJ2-7
V: TRBV7-9
size: -
D: -
DNA: TGTGCCAGCAGCTTAACATATCCGGGGACGCGGAACTACGAGCAGTACTTC
CDR3: CASSLTYPGTRNYEQYF

length: 18
J: TRBJ2-6
V: TRBV10-3
size: -
D: TRBD1
DNA: TGTGCCATCAAGACGACAGGGGACCTAATTTCTGGGGCCAACGTCCTGACTTTC
CDR3: CAIKTTGDLISGANVLTF

length: 13
J: TRBJ2-7
V: TRBV29-1
size: few
D: TRBD1
DNA: TGCAGCGTTGTGGGACAGGGGGCCTACGAGCAGTACTTC
CDR3: CSVVGQGAYEQYF

length: 12
J: TRBJ2-5
V: TRBV6-5
size: many
D: -
DNA: TGTGCCAGCAGTTACCCTGGGGGGACCCAGTACTTC
CDR3: CASSYPGGTQYF

length: 14
J: TRBJ2-2
V: TRBV12-5
size: few
D: -
DNA: TGTGCTAGTGCCCGGGACTCCAACACCGGGGAGCTGTTTTTT
CDR3: CASARDSNTGELFF

length: 13
J: TRBJ2-1
V: TRBV20-1
size: many
D: -
DNA: TGCAGTCTGGACAACGACAACGACAATGAGCAGTTCTTC
CDR3: CSLDNDNDNEQFF

length: 14
J: TRBJ2-1
V: TRBV20-1
size: -
D: -
DNA: TGCAGGGCTACCGACCTGGCCTCCTACAATGAGCAGTTCTTC
CDR3: CRATDLASYNEQFF

length: 15
J: TRBJ2-3
V: TRBV2
size: -
D: -
DNA: TGTGCCAGCAGTGAAAATAGCGGTAGCACAGATACGCAGTATTTT
CDR3: CASSENSGSTDTQYF

length: 15
J: TRBJ2-3
V: TRBV29-1
size: few
D: -
DNA: TGCAGCGTTGCCCCAGGGAGCACTAGCACAGATACGCAGTATTTT
CDR3: CSVAPGSTSTDTQYF

length: 13
J: TRBJ1-2
V: TRBV11-2
size: many
D: -
DNA: TGTGCCAGCAGCCCGTTTTTGGGAGATGGCTACACCTTC
CDR3: CASSPFLGDGYTF

length: 17
J: TRBJ1-5
V: TRBV4-1
size: -
D: -
DNA: TGCGCCAGCAGCCAAGTAGGAAGGGGGACACTTAATCAGCCCCAGCATTTT
CDR3: CASSQVGRGTLNQPQHF

length: 14
J: TRBJ2-1
V: TRBV2
size: few
D: TRBD1
DNA: TGTGCCAGCAGTGGGGACAGCTATGACAATGAGCAGTTCTTC
CDR3: CASSGDSYDNEQFF

length: 15
J: TRBJ1-6
V: TRBV24-1
size: -
D: -
DNA: TGTGCCACCAGTGACTACTGGGCTGTGGATTCACCCCTCCACTTT
CDR3: CATSDYWAVDSPLHF

length: 15
J: TRBJ1-2
V: TRBV12-3/TRBV12-4
size: -
D: -
DNA: TGTGCCAGCAGTTCCGGCGGGACTCTACCCTATGGCTACACCTTC
CDR3: CASSSGGTLPYGYTF

length: 16
J: TRBJ1-1
V: TRBV28
size: few
D: -
DNA: TGTGCCAGCAGTTCGGCCATGACAGGCATGAACACTGAAGCTTTCTTT
CDR3: CASSSAMTGMNTEAFF

length: 17
J: TRBJ2-3
V: TRBV13
size: -
D: -
DNA: TGTGCCAGCAGCGGTTCGATAGGGGAGGCTAGCACAGATACGCAGTATTTT
CDR3: CASSGSIGEASTDTQYF

length: 12
J: TRBJ2-5
V: TRBV12-3/TRBV12-4
size: many
D: -
DNA: TGTGCCAGCAGTTTAGGGCTTAATGAGCAGTACTTC
CDR3: CASSLGLNEQYF

length: 14
J: TRBJ2-7
V: TRBV12-3/TRBV12-4
size: -
D: -
DNA: TGTGCCAGCAACCTTTGGGGACGAACCTACGAGCAGTACTTC
CDR3: CASNLWGRTYEQYF

length: 13
J: TRBJ2-4
V: TRBV18
size: few
D: -
DNA: TGTGCCAGCTCACCGAATGGCGAGGGGGAGCAGTACTTC
CDR3: CASSPNGEGEQYF

length: 15
J: TRBJ1-4
V: TRBV4-3
size: few
D: -
DNA: TGCGCCAGCAGCCAGGGTCGCAGGGGCGATGAAAAACTGTTTTTT
CDR3: CASSQGRRGDEKLFF

length: 16
J: TRBJ2-7
V: TRBV4-2
size: -
D: -
DNA: TGTGCCAGCAGTCTTTCCTCGGGGCGGAGCTCCTACGAGCAGTACTTC
CDR3: CASSLSSGRSSYEQYF

length: 15
J: TRBJ2-1
V: TRBV5-1
size: -
D: TRBD2
DNA: TGCGCCAGCAGCTTGGTAAGCGGGAGCGCCGATGAGCAGTTCTTC
CDR3: CASSLVSGSADEQFF

length: 16
J: TRBJ2-1
V: TRBV3-1
size: -
D: -
DNA: TGTGCCAGCAGCCGGTTACGGGGCAGCTCCTACAATGAGCAGTTCTTC
CDR3: CASSRLRGSSYNEQFF

length: 14
J: TRBJ2-7
V: TRBV12-3/TRBV12-4
size: -
D: -
DNA: TGTGCCAGCAGCAACCCCCACCCCTACAATGAGCAGTACTTC
CDR3: CASSNPHPYNEQYF

length: 12
J: TRBJ2-5
V: TRBV18
size: few
D: -
DNA: TGTGCCAGCTCACCAAATGGAGAGACCCAGTACTTC
CDR3: CASSPNGETQYF

length: 16
J: TRBJ2-4
V: TRBV20-1
size: few
D: TRBD1
DNA: TGCAGTGCTAGACCGAGGACAGGGATGACCAAAAACATTCAGTACTTC
CDR3: CSARPRTGMTKNIQYF

length: 15
J: TRBJ2-1
V: TRBV6-4
size: few
D: TRBD2
DNA: TGTGCCAGCAGTGCCGGGACTAGCGGGAGTTATGAGCAGTTCTTC
CDR3: CASSAGTSGSYEQFF

length: 15
J: TRBJ2-3
V: TRBV20-1
size: few
D: -
DNA: TGCAGTGCTAGACCCCTCTTGCGCAGCACAGATACGCAGTATTTT
CDR3: CSARPLLRSTDTQYF

length: 19
J: TRBJ1-6
V: TRBV21-1
size: few
D: -
DNA: TGTGCCAGCAGCAAACGGCACAGGCTACCGCGGGTCTTGGTTTCACCCCTCCACTTT
CDR3: CASSKRHRLPRVLVSPLHF

length: 15
J: TRBJ2-5
V: TRBV7-3
size: -
D: -
DNA: TGTGCCAGCAGCTTAACCGCGAGGTCCTACAATGAGCAGTACTTC
CDR3: CASSLTARSYNEQYF

length: 13
J: TRBJ2-1
V: TRBV20-1
size: -
D: TRBD2
DNA: TGCAGTGAATTAGCGGGGGGAGGCAATGAGCAGTTCTTC
CDR3: CSELAGGGNEQFF

length: 14
J: TRBJ2-3
V: TRBV4-1
size: few
D: -
DNA: TGCGCCAGCAGCCACCCAGTGGTTCGTCGTACGCAGTATTTT
CDR3: CASSHPVVRRTQYF

length: 13
J: TRBJ2-3
V: TRBV7-2
size: many
D: -
DNA: TGTGCCAGCAGCTGGGGTGGTACAGATACGCAGTATTTT
CDR3: CASSWGGTDTQYF

length: 13
J: TRBJ2-7
V: TRBV2
size: once
D: -
DNA: TGTGCCAGCGGGACCGGGACCGAGTACGAGCAGTACTTC
CDR3: CASGTGTEYEQYF